The rows below give T cell receptor beta chains drawn from one sample of a study of type 1 and type 2 diabetes patients. TCRdb itself ran the multiplex PCR reads through MiXCR, one entry per CDR3 protein. The table records 250,000 or so distinct CDR3 sequences, roughly 50% of them present only once. The sequencing input was peripheral blood mononuclear cells (PBMCs). The source is a young man with type 2 diabetes. Both conserved end residues are part of each CDR3. D genes are given only for firm matches. For some rows the clone size is stated as once, few or many, or as a class when expanded; others skip it.

NA | NA | TRBJ1-4 | TRBV9 | TGTGCCAGCAGCGTAGAGGGGGGCGCGGTTGAAAAACTGTTTTTT | CASSVEGGAVEKLFF
TRBD1 | NA | TRBJ1-5 | TRBV19 | TGTGCCAGTAGACCCAAAACCGGGACAGATAATCAGCCCCAGCATTTT | CASRPKTGTDNQPQHF
NA | NA | TRBJ1-6 | TRBV28 | TGTGCCAGCAGTTTCCAACAGGGTCACAATTCACCCCTCCACTTT | CASSFQQGHNSPLHF
NA | NA | TRBJ2-3 | TRBV19 | TGTGCCACCAGTGGTCACGGCGGAACAAGCACAGATACGCAGTATTTT | CATSGHGGTSTDTQYF
NA | many | TRBJ1-1 | TRBV15 | TGTGCCACCAGCAGAGATCGGGGTTTCACTGAAGCTTTCTTT | CATSRDRGFTEAFF
NA | NA | TRBJ2-7 | TRBV11-2 | TGTGCCAGCAGCTTAGGCCCTAGGTGGGACGAGCAGTACTTC | CASSLGPRWDEQYF
NA | NA | TRBJ1-6 | TRBV19 | TGTGCCAGCTTAGCCCAAGACAATAATTCACCCCTCCACTTT | CASLAQDNNSPLHF
NA | NA | TRBJ1-6 | TRBV4-1 | TGCGCCAGCAGCCAACTTACAGGGATCGGGGGATCACCCCTCCACTTT | CASSQLTGIGGSPLHF
TRBD1 | NA | TRBJ1-6 | TRBV12-3/TRBV12-4 | TGTGCCAGCAGTTACGGGGACAGATTCGGACTCCACTTT | CASSYGDRFGLHF
NA | few | TRBJ1-6 | TRBV19 | TGTGCCAGTAGTTCCGAGACTGGAAATTCACCCCTCCACTTT | CASSSETGNSPLHF
NA | NA | TRBJ2-5 | TRBV7-6 | TGTGCCAGCAGCGGGGGGTGGACACAAGAGACCCAGTACTTC | CASSGGWTQETQYF
NA | NA | TRBJ2-7 | TRBV24-1 | TGTGCCACCAGTGAGCCAGGAGCCTACGAGCAGTACTTC | CATSEPGAYEQYF
TRBD1 | NA | TRBJ2-7 | TRBV29-1 | TGCAGCGTAGATACAGGGGCGAGCTCCTACGAGCAGTACTTC | CSVDTGASSYEQYF
TRBD2 | NA | TRBJ2-1 | TRBV10-3 | TGTGCCATCAGTGAGCACCCACTAGCGGGAGGGGTCTGCAATGAGCAGTTCTTC | CAISEHPLAGGVCNEQFF
NA | few | TRBJ1-6 | TRBV12-5 | TGTGCCAGCCAGCAAGGGGGGGCGGCGAATTCACCCCTCCACTTT | CASQQGGAANSPLHF
TRBD2 | NA | TRBJ2-7 | TRBV12-3/TRBV12-4 | TGTGCCAGCAGTTGGAGCGGGAGGGCATCCTACGAGCAGTACTTC | CASSWSGRASYEQYF
TRBD1 | NA | TRBJ1-1 | TRBV7-8 | TGTGCCAGCAGCTTAGTTCCCGACAGGGCCCTTGCAGAAGCTTTCTTT | CASSLVPDRALAEAFF
NA | NA | TRBJ1-1 | TRBV19 | TGTGCCAGTAGTATTAACAGCCCTGAAGCTTTCTTT | CASSINSPEAFF
TRBD1 | once | TRBJ1-6 | TRBV24-1 | TGTGCCACCAGCGGGGGACAGGATAATTCACCCCTCCACTTT | CATSGGQDNSPLHF
TRBD2 | NA | TRBJ2-5 | TRBV7-9 | TGTGCCAGCAGCTTAGTAGCGGGGGTGCGAGAGACCCAGTACTTC | CASSLVAGVRETQYF
NA | NA | TRBJ1-2 | TRBV6-2/TRBV6-3 | TGTGCCAGCAGCCCTACAGTTAACTATGGCTACACCTTC | CASSPTVNYGYTF
NA | NA | TRBJ1-2 | TRBV5-8 | TGTGCCAGCAGCTTTGGAGGGACCTTTAACTATGGCTACACCTTC | CASSFGGTFNYGYTF
NA | NA | TRBJ2-1 | TRBV29-1 | TGCAGCGTTGAAGCTAGGGGATCCCTCAATGAGCAGTTCTTC | CSVEARGSLNEQFF
TRBD2 | few | TRBJ2-7 | TRBV29-1 | TGCAGCGTTGTGGGGCGGGAGCCCCCCTACGAGCAGTACTTC | CSVVGREPPYEQYF
NA | NA | TRBJ2-2 | TRBV28 | TGTGCCAGCAGTAAAGGCAGCACCGGGGAGCTGTTTTTT | CASSKGSTGELFF
NA | few | TRBJ2-5 | TRBV10-1 | TGCGCCAGCAGTGAGTCTGTTGGCCCCCAAGAGACCCAGTACTTC | CASSESVGPQETQYF
NA | few | TRBJ1-1 | TRBV19 | TGTGCCAGTAGTATAGGCCTCGGGACTACGAACACTGAAGCTTTCTTT | CASSIGLGTTNTEAFF
TRBD1 | NA | TRBJ2-6 | TRBV30 | TGTGCCTGGAACAGGGGGCGCTTGGCTGGGGCCAACGTCCTAACTTTC | CAWNRGRLAGANVLTF
NA | NA | TRBJ1-1 | TRBV29-1 | TGCAGCGGCGGACGAAACACTGAAGCTTTCTTT | CSGGRNTEAFF
NA | NA | TRBJ1-6 | TRBV7-3 | TGTGCCAGCAGGAGGGACACCTTTCGGAATTCACCCCTCCACTTT | CASRRDTFRNSPLHF
NA | NA | TRBJ1-4 | TRBV7-3 | TGTGCCAGCACCCTGGACAGCCTCTTAAACGAAAAACTGTTTTTT | CASTLDSLLNEKLFF
NA | NA | TRBJ2-7 | TRBV4-3 | TGCGCCAGCAGCCAAGATCCAGGGGTGTTGGACGAGCAGTACTTC | CASSQDPGVLDEQYF
NA | few | TRBJ2-7 | TRBV2 | TGTGCCATTATAACAGGGATTCGGTCCTACGAGCAGTACTTC | CAIITGIRSYEQYF
NA | NA | TRBJ1-4 | TRBV5-1 | TGCGCCAGCAGGTCTTCAGGAGCAACTAATGAAAAACTGTTTTTT | CASRSSGATNEKLFF
TRBD1 | NA | TRBJ1-2 | TRBV6-1 | TGTGCCATCACCAAAGGACAGGATGGCTACACCTTC | CAITKGQDGYTF
NA | NA | TRBJ1-5 | TRBV7-2 | TGTGCCAGCAGACGGGACGTTCATAGCAATCAGCCCCAGCATTTT | CASRRDVHSNQPQHF
NA | NA | TRBJ1-1 | TRBV12-5 | TGTGCTAGTGCCCCCTCCCTTGTGAACACTGAAGCTTTCTTT | CASAPSLVNTEAFF
TRBD2 | NA | TRBJ2-1 | TRBV10-3 | TGTGCCATCAGTGAGCCGGGACTAGTTCCCGGAGGGGGAATAAATGAGCAGTTCTTC | CAISEPGLVPGGGINEQFF
NA | few | TRBJ2-7 | TRBV10-3 | TGTGCCATCAGTGAAAGGTCATCCTTAGGCGAGCAGTACTTC | CAISERSSLGEQYF
TRBD1 | many | TRBJ1-2 | TRBV25-1 | TGTGCCAGCAGTGGGGGACAGGATGTTGATGGCTACACCTTC | CASSGGQDVDGYTF
TRBD2 | NA | TRBJ2-3 | TRBV24-1 | TGTGCCACCAGTGACCCCTCCCGACTAGCGGAAAGAGATACGCAGTATTTT | CATSDPSRLAERDTQYF
TRBD1 | NA | TRBJ1-2 | TRBV20-1 | TGCAGTGCTAGGTGGAGTAAAGTTGGGGGACAGTCCTATGGCTACACCTTC | CSARWSKVGGQSYGYTF
NA | NA | TRBJ2-7 | TRBV10-1 | TGCGCCAGCAGTGCGGGACCCAACAATGAGCAGTACTTC | CASSAGPNNEQYF
NA | NA | TRBJ2-1 | TRBV24-1 | TGTGCCACCAGTGATAACCGGGACTCCTCCTACAATGAGCAGTTCTTC | CATSDNRDSSYNEQFF
TRBD2 | NA | TRBJ2-7 | TRBV20-1 | TGCAGTGCTGGTAGCGGGGAATCCTACGAGCAGTACTTC | CSAGSGESYEQYF
NA | few | TRBJ1-4 | TRBV12-3/TRBV12-4 | TGTGCCAGCAGTTTAGGGCAGTCAGGAAGCGATGAAAAACTGTTTTTT | CASSLGQSGSDEKLFF
TRBD2 | NA | TRBJ2-1 | TRBV20-1 | TGCAGTGCTGGCGCGAGTGGAGTAGCGGGAACCTACAATGAGCAGTTCTTC | CSAGASGVAGTYNEQFF
NA | few | TRBJ2-2 | TRBV29-1 | TGCAGCGTTCAGGGGTCTTTCGGGGAGCTGTTTTTT | CSVQGSFGELFF
NA | NA | TRBJ2-7 | TRBV15 | TGTGCCACCAGTTTCGCTGCAGGGGTGGGTTACGAGCAGTACTTC | CATSFAAGVGYEQYF
NA | NA | TRBJ1-2 | TRBV4-2 | TGTGCCAGCAGCTTAGTACGGGGGTATCCCCTAGGCTACACCTTC | CASSLVRGYPLGYTF
TRBD1 | NA | TRBJ1-4 | TRBV7-9 | TGTGCCAGCAGCCTAAGAGGGGGCCGGTCAGAAAAACTGTTTTTT | CASSLRGGRSEKLFF
NA | NA | TRBJ1-2 | TRBV20-1 | TGCAGTGCTGGACAGTGGGATGGCTACACCTTC | CSAGQWDGYTF
NA | NA | TRBJ2-1 | TRBV27 | TGTGCCAGCAGTTTTGGTGGGGCCCATTACAATGAGCAGTTCTTC | CASSFGGAHYNEQFF
NA | many | TRBJ2-2 | TRBV19 | TGTGCCAGTAGTATGGTGGGGAACACCGGGGAGCTGTTTTTT | CASSMVGNTGELFF
TRBD1 | NA | TRBJ1-1 | TRBV20-1 | TGCAGTGCTAGAGGGACAGGGAGTCCGAACACTGAAGCTTTCTTT | CSARGTGSPNTEAFF
NA | NA | TRBJ2-3 | TRBV25-1 | TGTGCCAGCAGCTTCGGGCGGCAAGTCGGGACAGATACGCAGTATTTT | CASSFGRQVGTDTQYF
NA | NA | TRBJ2-1 | TRBV5-8 | TGTGCCAGCAGCCACGGGCCATCAGTCTACAATGAGCAGTTCTTC | CASSHGPSVYNEQFF
NA | NA | TRBJ1-6 | TRBV19 | TGTGCCAGTAGCCCGGGACGGCGAGATTCACCCCTCCACTTT | CASSPGRRDSPLHF
NA | few | TRBJ2-3 | TRBV30 | TGTGCCTGGAGCCATGGGACGGATAGTAGCACAGATACGCAGTATTTT | CAWSHGTDSSTDTQYF